This record covers a single TCR beta chain. The sample is drawn from a study of OX40 agonist ivuxolimab in advanced cancers. Using immunoSEQ multiplex PCR, the repertoire was profiled, and TCRdb retains in-frame clones only, with some absent. The sample has over 50,000 clones, 92% seen once. This CDR3 has 15 residues. V shed 2 bases, J shed 6 bases, and the junction held 7 bases outside the gene matches. Looked up from germline, CDR1 is SGHAT and CDR2 is FQNNGV. Sampled blood was obtained at baseline, cycle 4 day 1, and cycle 7 day 1. The receptor comes from an adult with an advanced solid tumor such as melanoma, head and neck, liver or kidney cancer. The chain joins TRBV11-2 to TRBJ2-1; 7 bases line up with TRBD2. Sample: CD4+ or CD8+ T cells sorted from blood, taken in a trial of the OX40 agonist ivuxolimab. The CDR3, as DNA: TGTGCCAGCAGCTTATTGCTGGGACTACTCAATGAGCAGTTCTTC. It yields the protein CASSLLLGLLNEQFF.